Listed here are 4 T cell receptor beta chains from one sample, sequenced in a study of blood T cells in healthy people across ages. A second about 7 to 12 cycle PCR used barcoded and J-beta primers. TCRdb ran MiXCR on the 5' RACE reads and lists one entry per CDR3 protein. The profile covers about 380,000 distinct CDR3 sequences, with approximately 52% appearing a single time and under 65% taken by the ten largest. The sample was blood. These receptor sequences come from a man aged 55-75 years in good health.

This chain connects TRBV7-3 to TRBJ2-5, with a weak D call TRBD1 (5 bases). The CDR3 totals 16 residues. V was shortened by 1 base and J by 4 bases, with 16 bases between the two germline ends. Germline loops: CDR1 SGHTA, CDR2 FQGTGA. CDR3 sequence reads: CASSLRGSTSGETQYF. CDR3 nucleotide sequence: TGTGCCAGCAGCTTAAGGGGCTCCACCTCAGGAGAGACCCAGTACTTC.

CDR3 region: CSARDRKGGEQYF. The CDR3 DNA is TGCAGTGCTAGAGATCGTAAGGGGGGAGAGCAGTACTTC. The chain couples TRBV20-1 to TRBJ2-4; perhaps D is TRBD1 or TRBD2 (6 bases each). This CDR3 is 13 amino acids long. Germline CDR1 and CDR2: DFQATT and SNEGSKA (reference sequence). The V end was cut by 0 bases, the J end by 13 bases, with 16 bases between.

The rearrangement uses TRBV7-9 and TRBJ2-7; D unclear. Germline CDR1 is SEHNR and CDR2 is FQNEAQ (reference sequence). This CDR3 contains 12 residues. Trimming removed 5 bases from V and 3 bases from J, with 8 bases in between. The CDR3 is CASSIDNYEQYF. CDR3 nucleotide sequence: TGTGCCAGCAGCATTGACAACTACGAGCAGTACTTC. The full variable domain, its missing parts supplied by reference TRBV7-9 and TRBJ2-7, is DTGVSQNPRHKITKRGQNVTFRCDPISEHNRLYWYRQTLGQGPEFLTYFQNEAQLEKSRLLSDRFSAERPKGSFSTLEIQRTEQGDSAMYLCASSIDNYEQYFGPGTRLTVT.

This chain uses TRBV12-3 or TRBV12-4 with TRBJ1-2; D not resolved. The V end was cut by 4 bases, the J end by 2 bases, with 11 bases between. The CDR3 loop spans 14 amino acids. In DNA, the CDR3 is TGTGCCAGCAGTTCACACCCTTTAAACTATGGCTACACCTTC. Residues: CASSSHPLNYGYTF.